This paragraph reports one TCR beta chain. The sample belongs to a study of response to subunit inactivated influenza vaccine. TCRdb passed the RT-PCR reads through MiXCR, listing each CDR3 protein once. The table lists approximately 700,000 distinct CDR3 sequences, over 11% of them singletons, with 5.5% to 7% in the top ten. There are 16 residues in the CDR3. The V end was cut by 1 base, the J end by 5 bases, with 15 bases between. The V gene's germline CDR1 is MNHNS and CDR2 SASEGT. The sample here was PBMCs from blood, taken 14 to 15 days before vaccination. This clonotype was obtained from a man between 45 and 60 years old who received an inactivated influenza vaccine. V is TRBV6-1 and J is TRBJ2-1; no clear D gene. The CDR3 sequence: CASSEDPDRWDNEQFF. CDR3 nucleotide sequence: TGTGCCAGCAGTGAAGACCCGGACCGGTGGGACAATGAGCAGTTCTTC.